This passage covers 16 T cell receptor beta chains from one sample sequenced in a study of metastatic and nonmetastatic thyroid tumors. TCRdb re-analyzed the PCR reads through MiXCR. The repertoire holds tens of thousands of clones, roughly 18% seen once, with 9.5% to 15% in the top ten. Every patient was untreated before thyroid surgery. The sample consisted of blood. The receptors derive from a female donor with papillary thyroid cancer or a benign thyroid nodule (not recorded which). Some clones in this sample may be carry-over from other donors' samples.

There are many counts of this clone. A read error may explain this, as a much larger clone is one base away. CDR3 amino acids: CTSSLSGHEQYF. DNA of the CDR3: TGCACCAGCAGCTTGTCTGGGCACGAGCAGTACTTC. The chain has TRBV5-1 and TRBJ2-7; no definite D call. The CDR3 has 12 residues. Germline assignment: CDR1 SGHRS and CDR2 YFSETQ.

This clone appeared many times. The CDR3 protein is CASSVRPRSTDTQYF. The CDR3 coding sequence is TGCGCCAGCAGTGTGAGGCCCAGGTCCACAGATACGCAGTATTTT. This chain joins TRBV10-2 and TRBJ2-3, with D unclear. This CDR3 has 15 residues. CDR1 WSHSY and CDR2 SAAADI come from the germline V gene. V shed 4 bases and J shed 2 bases, with 13 bases lying between them.

This clone came up a few times. A much larger clone lies a single base off, so this may be a read error. The gene calls are TRBV6-1 and TRBJ2-3; D is unresolved. Germline CDR1 and CDR2: MNHNS and SASEGT. The CDR3 spans 12 residues. The V and J ends lost 5 bases and 1 base respectively, with 4 bases between them. CDR3 DNA: TGTGCCAGCAGTTTCTGCACAGATACGCAGTATTTT. Translating it yields CASSFCTDTQYF.

There are many counts of this clone. This chain uses TRBV5-1 with TRBJ2-3, with a tentative D call TRBD2 (6 bases). From germline, CDR1 is SGHRS and CDR2 YFSETQ. This CDR3 has 16 amino acids. V was trimmed by 6 bases and J by 4 bases, leaving 21 bases between them. The CDR3 loop reads CASNGGWGEGADTQYF. In DNA, the CDR3 is TGCGCCAGCAATGGAGGTTGGGGGGAAGGAGCAGATACGCAGTATTTT.

This clone was found many times. V is TRBV11-2 and J is TRBJ2-1; 11 bases line up with TRBD2. Germline loops: CDR1 SGHAT, CDR2 FQNNGV. The CDR3 covers 17 residues. V lost 0 bases to trimming and J lost 9 bases; unmatched junction nucleotides: 10. In nucleotides, the CDR3 is TGTGCCAGCAGCTTAGAACATGTGGCTAGCGGGAGGAGTGAGCAGTTCTTC. Protein sequence: CASSLEHVASGRSEQFF.

At least ten counts were recorded for this clone. CDR3 amino acids: CASSYALITEQYF. The CDR3 DNA sequence: TGTGCCAGCAGTTACGCCCTAATTACCGAGCAGTACTTC. The rearrangement uses TRBV6-6 and TRBJ2-7; D remains ambiguous. This CDR3 is built from 13 residues. V lost 2 bases and J lost 6, with 11 bases in between. Germline V gene sequence: CDR1 MNHNY, CDR2 SVGAGI (reference sequence).

At least ten counts were recorded for this clone. The chain carries TRBV19 and TRBJ2-3; D is possibly TRBD2 (7 bases). This CDR3 region has 15 residues. Germline-derived CDR1 and CDR2 are LNHDA and SQIVND (reference sequence). Trimming removed 7 bases at V and 3 bases at J, with 17 bases between. The CDR3 loop is CASKGEGRGTDTQYF. The CDR3 DNA reads as TGTGCCAGTAAGGGGGAGGGCCGGGGGACAGATACGCAGTATTTT. The variable domain in full, completed from reference TRBV19 and TRBJ2-3, reads DGGITQSPKYLFRKEGQNVTLSCEQNLNHDAMYWYRQDPGQGLRLIYYSQIVNDFQKGDIAEGYSVSREKKESFPLTVTSAQKNPTAFYLCASKGEGRGTDTQYFGPGTRLTVL.

This clone was counted many times. This specimen includes other DNA sequences encoding the same CDR3. The chain employs TRBV29-1 and TRBJ2-1; 9 positions match TRBD2. The CDR3 totals 17 residues. V gave up 6 bases and J gave up 3 bases; unmatched junction bases: 15. Germline V gene sequence: CDR1 SQVTM, CDR2 ANQGSEA. CDR3 in amino acids: CSVAPRRLAADYNEQFF. For the CDR3, the DNA is TGCAGCGTCGCCCCCAGGAGACTAGCGGCAGACTACAATGAGCAGTTCTTC.

Ten or more counts support this clone. The chain uses TRBV18 and TRBJ2-1; D may be TRBD2 (5 bases). V was cut by 3 bases and J by 4 bases, with 13 bases left in between. Germline values: CDR1 KGHSH, CDR2 LQKENI. This CDR3 comprises 15 residues. The CDR3 bases are TGTGCCAGCTCACCGCGGGTGGCAGGATACAATGAGCAGTTCTTC. Its translation: CASSPRVAGYNEQFF. Supplemented by reference TRBV18 and TRBJ2-1, the full variable domain reads NAGVMQNPRHLVRRRGQEARLRCSPMKGHSHVYWYRQLPEEGLKFMVYLQKENIIDESGMPKERFSAEFPKEGPSILRIQQVVRGDSAAYFCASSPRVAGYNEQFFGPGTRLTVL.

At least ten counts were recorded for this clone. This rearrangement joins TRBV3-1 to TRBJ2-1; 9 positions match TRBD2. Germline V gives CDR1 LGHDT, CDR2 YNNKEL (reference sequence). This CDR3 spans 13 amino acids. With 5 bases clipped from V and 9 bases from J, the junction kept 5 bases outside the gene matches. CDR3 nucleotides: TGTGCCAGCAGCTGGCTAGCGGGATCTGAGCAGTTCTTC. It encodes CASSWLAGSEQFF.

This clone was found many times. This chain links TRBV30 with TRBJ2-3; perhaps TRBD1 as D (6 bases). CDR1 is GTSNPN and CDR2 is SVGIG in the germline V gene (reference sequence). The CDR3 runs to 15 residues. V gave up 2 bases and J gave up 1 base, with 13 bases separating them. CDR3 in amino acids: CAWSTWDIGTDTQYF. The CDR3 region has the DNA TGTGCCTGGAGTACCTGGGACATCGGCACAGATACGCAGTATTTT.

This clone showed up many times. This chain uses TRBV14 with TRBJ1-1; 7 nucleotides match TRBD1. With 3 bases clipped from V and 1 base from J, the junction kept 5 bases outside the gene matches. Germline V gene lookup returns CDR1 SGHDN and CDR2 FVKESK. This CDR3 comprises 15 residues. CDR3 nucleotide sequence: TGTGCCAGCAGCCAGTCGACAGGGAGGAACACTGAAGCTTTCTTT. Translated, it gives CASSQSTGRNTEAFF.

This clone was picked up many times. The chain is built from TRBV2 and TRBJ1-2; TRBD1 aligns across 9 bases. In germline, CDR1 is SNHLY, CDR2 FYNNEI. V shed 4 bases, J shed 4 bases, and the junction held 1 base outside the gene matches. CDR3 length equals 13 residues. This chain's CDR3 is CASSGGQGYGYTF. The CDR3, as DNA: TGTGCCAGCAGTGGGGGACAGGGCTATGGCTACACCTTC.

This chain links TRBV19 with TRBJ1-5; no clear D. Deletions cut 1 base from V and 6 bases from J, with 16 bases between. Germline V CDR1 and CDR2: LNHDA, SQIVND (reference sequence). The CDR3 covers 16 residues. CDR3 DNA sequence: TGTGCCAGTAGTATAGGACCCAGGATGGAAGGTCAGCCCCAGCATTTT. Translation: CASSIGPRMEGQPQHF.

This clone was seen ten or more times. The chain has TRBV6-1 and TRBJ1-5, with 10 bases lining up with TRBD1. V shed 9 bases and J 5 bases; nucleotides not matched to a gene: 7. The CDR3 contains 14 residues. CDR1 MNHNS and CDR2 SASEGT come from the germline V gene. The CDR3 is CASTTGTGDQPQHF. The CDR3 DNA reads as TGTGCCAGTACAACCGGGACAGGGGATCAGCCCCAGCATTTT.

This clone was seen many times. J is TRBJ2-7 and V is TRBV30; D unresolved. CDR1 and CDR2 from the germline V gene are GTSNPN and SVGIG (reference sequence). Trimming took 1 base from V and 2 from J, leaving 9 bases between them. The CDR3 has 13 amino acids. In DNA form, the CDR3 reads TGTGCCTGGAGTGCGGACGGGCCCTACGAGCAGTACTTC. It encodes CAWSADGPYEQYF. The variable domain in full, completed from reference TRBV30 and TRBJ2-7, reads SQTIHQWPATLVQPVGSPLSLECTVEGTSNPNLYWYRQAAGRGLQLLFYSVGIGQISSEVPQNLSASRPQDRQFILSSKKLLLSDSGFYLCAWSADGPYEQYFGPGTRLTVT.